These T cell receptor beta chains were read from a single sample in a study of T cell responses to AZD1222 COVID-19 vaccine. Generated by immunoSEQ multiplex PCR, the TCRdb table keeps only in-frame clones and is missing some. Of about 150,000 clones in the sample, roughly 94% were seen once. The sequencing used peripheral blood, collected on day 0 of AZD1222 vaccination. These receptor sequences come from an adult in good health. The CDR3 runs from the conserved cysteine through the conserved F or W. Fields, in order: D gene, clone size, V gene, CDR3 length, J gene, CDR3 protein, CDR3 DNA. The D gene is left open where the match is weak. The size of a clone is reported for some rows only, either as once, few or many, or as a class for expanded clones.

-	-	TRBV7-9	13	TRBJ2-5	CASSPPRAETQYF	TGTGCCAGCAGCCCCCCCCGGGCGGAGACCCAGTACTTC
-	-	TRBV12-3/TRBV12-4	13	TRBJ1-5	CASSSGPYQPQHF	TGTGCCAGCAGTTCCGGACCGTATCAGCCCCAGCATTTT
-	-	TRBV19	15	TRBJ2-5	CASSPYLLGGETQYF	TGTGCCAGTAGTCCCTACTTACTGGGGGGTGAGACCCAGTACTTC
TRBD1	-	TRBV20-1	11	TRBJ2-5	CSARGYETQYF	TGCAGTGCCAGGGGGTATGAGACCCAGTACTTC
-	-	TRBV19	12	TRBJ1-6	CASSTTGSPLHF	TGTGCCAGTAGTACGACAGGTTCTCCCCTCCACTTT
-	few	TRBV19	12	TRBJ1-5	CASSIQGQPQHF	TGTGCCAGTAGTATACAGGGTCAGCCCCAGCATTTT
-	-	TRBV2	13	TRBJ1-2	CAGQVFQDGGYTF	TGTGCCGGCCAGGTTTTCCAAGACGGGGGCTACACCTTC
-	once	TRBV6-5	15	TRBJ1-3	CASRAFYGGENTIYF	TGTGCCAGCAGGGCCTTTTATGGGGGTGAAAACACCATATATTTT
TRBD1	-	TRBV4-1	16	TRBJ1-4	CASSQGRGQSNEKLFF	TGCGCCAGCAGCCAAGGCAGGGGGCAAAGTAATGAAAAACTGTTTTTT
-	-	TRBV14	13	TRBJ2-1	CASSQLDSRRQFF	TGTGCCAGCAGCCAACTTGACAGTAGGAGGCAGTTCTTC
-	-	TRBV2	15	TRBJ1-5	CASILVTLSNQPQHF	TGTGCCAGCATCCTAGTAACTCTGAGCAATCAGCCCCAGCATTTT
-	-	TRBV4-2	15	TRBJ2-3	CASSQDQASPDTQYF	TGTGCCAGCAGCCAAGATCAGGCCTCCCCAGATACGCAGTATTTT
-	once	TRBV28	15	TRBJ2-1	CAGSRSNPPGNEQFF	TGTGCCGGGTCCCGGAGCAATCCCCCGGGGAATGAGCAGTTCTTC
TRBD1	-	TRBV2	15	TRBJ2-2	CASSPGQVVTGELFF	TGTGCCAGCAGCCCAGGACAGGTGGTCACCGGGGAGCTGTTTTTT
-	-	TRBV19	17	TRBJ1-5	CASSITGVIGENQPQHF	TGTGCCAGTAGTATAACCGGGGTAATCGGGGAAAATCAGCCCCAGCATTTT
-	-	TRBV6-6	13	TRBJ2-2	CASGRLNTGELFF	TGTGCCAGCGGGCGCTTAAACACCGGGGAGCTGTTTTTT
TRBD1	-	TRBV5-1	14	TRBJ1-6	CASSFQGDNSPLHF	TGCGCCAGCAGCTTTCAGGGGGATAATTCACCCCTCCACTTT
-	-	TRBV3-1/TRBV3-2	13	TRBJ1-1	CASRRGGYTEAFF	TGTGCCAGCAGGAGGGGGGGATACACTGAAGCTTTCTTT
TRBD2	-	TRBV3-1/TRBV3-2	14	TRBJ2-1	CASSHWTSGNEQFF	TGTGCCAGCAGCCATTGGACTAGCGGCAATGAGCAGTTCTTC
TRBD1	-	TRBV27	16	TRBJ1-1	CASSFNPTGGNTEAFF	TGTGCCAGCAGTTTCAATCCGACAGGGGGCAACACTGAAGCTTTCTTT
TRBD2	-	TRBV18	15	TRBJ2-1	CASSPTSGKWNEQFF	TGTGCCAGCTCACCGACTAGCGGGAAGTGGAATGAGCAGTTCTTC
-	-	TRBV2	15	TRBJ1-5	CASSVRQGGNQPQHF	TGTGCCAGCAGTGTGAGGCAGGGTGGCAATCAGCCCCAGCATTTT
TRBD1	-	TRBV29-1	15	TRBJ2-3	CSVVGTGGGSDTQYF	TGCAGCGTTGTGGGTACAGGGGGAGGCTCGGATACGCAGTATTTT
-	-	TRBV4-1	13	TRBJ2-5	CASSQSVGETQYF	TGCGCCAGCAGCCAGTCGGTAGGAGAGACCCAGTACTTC
TRBD1	once	TRBV19	17	TRBJ2-1	CASSIRWWTGGYNEQFF	TGTGCCAGTAGTATTAGGTGGTGGACAGGGGGCTACAATGAGCAGTTCTTC
TRBD1	-	TRBV7-9	14	TRBJ1-1	CASSPRQGNTEAFF	TGTGCCAGCAGCCCGCGACAGGGGAACACTGAAGCTTTCTTT
-	-	TRBV12-5	16	TRBJ2-1	CASGPTISGSYNEQFF	TGTGCTAGTGGTCCCACGATTAGCGGCTCCTACAATGAGCAGTTCTTC
TRBD2	-	TRBV24-1	19	TRBJ2-3	CATSDPAGTSGGWADTQYF	TGTGCCACCAGTGATCCCGCAGGGACTAGCGGGGGGTGGGCAGATACGCAGTATTTT
-	once	TRBV11-2	20	TRBJ1-1	CASSLDEDRNAGRLNTEAFF	TGTGCCAGCAGCTTAGACGAAGACAGGAACGCCGGTCGTTTGAACACTGAAGCTTTCTTT
TRBD2	-	TRBV27	15	TRBJ2-3	CASSLLAGGTDTQYF	TGTGCCAGCAGCCTGCTAGCGGGGGGCACAGATACGCAGTATTTT
TRBD2	few	TRBV15	16	TRBJ2-1	CATSRDTGGGYDEQFF	TGTGCCACCAGCAGAGATACCGGGGGAGGGTATGATGAGCAGTTCTTC
-	-	TRBV3-1/TRBV3-2	12	TRBJ1-3	CASSLWQGAIYF	TGTGCCAGCAGCCTCTGGCAGGGAGCGATATATTTT